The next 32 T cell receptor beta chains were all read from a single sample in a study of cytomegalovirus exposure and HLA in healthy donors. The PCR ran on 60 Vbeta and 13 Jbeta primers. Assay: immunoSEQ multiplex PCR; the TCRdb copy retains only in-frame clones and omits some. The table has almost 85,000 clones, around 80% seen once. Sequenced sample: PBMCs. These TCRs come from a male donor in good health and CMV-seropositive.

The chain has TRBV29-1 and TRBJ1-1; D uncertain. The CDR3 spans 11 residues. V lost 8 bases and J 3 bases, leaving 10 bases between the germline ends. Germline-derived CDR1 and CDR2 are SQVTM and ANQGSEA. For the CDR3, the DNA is TGCAGCTCAGAGCGGGACACTGAAGCTTTCTTT. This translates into CSSERDTEAFF. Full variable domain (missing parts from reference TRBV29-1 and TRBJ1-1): SAVISQKPSRDICQRGTSLTIQCQVDSQVTMMFWYRQQPGQSLTLIATANQGSEATYESGFVIDKFPISRPNLTFSTLTVSNMSPEDSSIYLCSSERDTEAFFGQGTRLTVV.

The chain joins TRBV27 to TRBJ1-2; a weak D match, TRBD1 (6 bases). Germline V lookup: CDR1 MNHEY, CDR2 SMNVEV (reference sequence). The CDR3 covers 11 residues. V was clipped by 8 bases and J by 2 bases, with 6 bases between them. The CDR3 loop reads CASGQNYGYTF. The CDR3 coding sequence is TGTGCCAGCGGACAGAACTATGGCTACACCTTC.

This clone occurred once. The CDR3 loop reads CASSGGQLSFTGELFF. As DNA, the CDR3 is TGTGCCAGCAGCGGCGGACAGCTCTCCTTCACCGGGGAGCTGTTTTTT. The gene calls are TRBV7-2 and TRBJ2-2; possibly TRBD1 for D (6 bases). Trimming removed 5 bases at V and 4 bases at J, with 17 bases between. This CDR3 has 16 amino acids. The V gene's germline CDR1 is SGHTA and CDR2 FQGNSA.

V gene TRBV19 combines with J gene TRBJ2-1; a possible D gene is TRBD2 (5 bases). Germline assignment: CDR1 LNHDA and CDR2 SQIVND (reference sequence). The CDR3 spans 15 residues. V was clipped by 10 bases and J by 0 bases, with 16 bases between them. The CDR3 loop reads CATTLSESSYNEQFF. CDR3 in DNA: TGTGCCACCACCCTTAGCGAGAGCTCCTACAATGAGCAGTTCTTC.

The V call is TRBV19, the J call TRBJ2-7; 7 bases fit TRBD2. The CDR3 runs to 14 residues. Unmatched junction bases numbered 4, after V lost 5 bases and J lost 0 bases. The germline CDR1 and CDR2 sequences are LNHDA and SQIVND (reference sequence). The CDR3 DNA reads TGTGCCAGTAGTGCGCGGGGGAGCTCCTACGAGCAGTACTTC. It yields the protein CASSARGSSYEQYF.

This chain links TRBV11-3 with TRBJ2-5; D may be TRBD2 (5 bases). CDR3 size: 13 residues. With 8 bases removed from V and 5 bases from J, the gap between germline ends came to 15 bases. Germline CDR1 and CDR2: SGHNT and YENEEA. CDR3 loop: CASALSQRETQYF. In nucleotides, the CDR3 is TGTGCCAGCGCGCTCTCCCAGCGGGAGACCCAGTACTTC.

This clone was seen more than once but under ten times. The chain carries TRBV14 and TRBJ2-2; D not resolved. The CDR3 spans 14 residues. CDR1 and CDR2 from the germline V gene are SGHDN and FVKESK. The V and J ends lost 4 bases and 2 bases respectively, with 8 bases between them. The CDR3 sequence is CASSLFVNTGELFF. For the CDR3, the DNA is TGTGCCAGCAGCCTCTTCGTCAACACCGGGGAGCTGTTTTTT.

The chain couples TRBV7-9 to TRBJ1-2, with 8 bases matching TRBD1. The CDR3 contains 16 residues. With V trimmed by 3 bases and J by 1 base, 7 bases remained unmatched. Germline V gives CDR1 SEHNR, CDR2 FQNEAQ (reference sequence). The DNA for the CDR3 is TGTGCCAGCAGCTTTGGGACAGGCACAAATAACTATGGCTACACCTTC. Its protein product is CASSFGTGTNNYGYTF.

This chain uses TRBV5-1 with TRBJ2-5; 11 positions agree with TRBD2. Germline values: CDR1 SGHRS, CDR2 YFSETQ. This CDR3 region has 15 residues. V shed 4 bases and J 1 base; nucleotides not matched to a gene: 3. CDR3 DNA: TGCGCCAGCAGCGCCGGGACTAGCGGCCAAGAGACCCAGTACTTC. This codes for CASSAGTSGQETQYF. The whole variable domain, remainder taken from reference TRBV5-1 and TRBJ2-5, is KAGVTQTPRYLIKTRGQQVTLSCSPISGHRSVSWYQQTPGQGLQFLFEYFSETQRNKGNFPGRFSGRQFSNSRSEMNVSTLELGDSALYLCASSAGTSGQETQYFGPGTRLLVL.

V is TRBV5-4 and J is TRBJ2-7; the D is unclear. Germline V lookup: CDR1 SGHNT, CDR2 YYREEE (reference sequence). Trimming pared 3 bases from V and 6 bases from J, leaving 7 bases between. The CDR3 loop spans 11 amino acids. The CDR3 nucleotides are TGTGCCAGCAGCTCCTATCGCGAGCAGTACTTC. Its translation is CASSSYREQYF.

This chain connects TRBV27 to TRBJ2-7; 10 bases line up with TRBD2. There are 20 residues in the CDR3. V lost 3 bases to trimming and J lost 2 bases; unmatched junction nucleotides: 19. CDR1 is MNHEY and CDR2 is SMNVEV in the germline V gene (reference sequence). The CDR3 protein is CASSFYRGLAGESRAYEQYF. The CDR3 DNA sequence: TGTGCCAGCAGTTTCTACCGAGGGCTAGCGGGAGAATCGCGAGCCTACGAGCAGTACTTC.

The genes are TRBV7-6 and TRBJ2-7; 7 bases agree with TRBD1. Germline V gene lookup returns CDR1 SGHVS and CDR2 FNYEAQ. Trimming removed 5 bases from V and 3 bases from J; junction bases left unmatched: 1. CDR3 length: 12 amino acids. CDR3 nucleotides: TGTGCCAGCAGCCGACAGGGCTACGAGCAGTACTTC. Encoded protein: CASSRQGYEQYF.

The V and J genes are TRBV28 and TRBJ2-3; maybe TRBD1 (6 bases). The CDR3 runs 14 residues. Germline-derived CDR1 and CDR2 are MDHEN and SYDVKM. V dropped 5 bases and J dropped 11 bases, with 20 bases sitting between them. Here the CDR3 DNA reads TGTGCCAGCAGTCCCCAGGGGACGCCCCGAAGGCAGTATTTT. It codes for CASSPQGTPRRQYF.

CDR3 coding DNA: TGTGCCAGCAGCTTACTCCCTAGCGGGGGCACAGATACGCAGTATTTT. Translating it yields CASSLLPSGGTDTQYF. This sequence joins TRBV7-8 and TRBJ2-3, with 9 bases identical to TRBD2. CDR3 length: 16 amino acids. Germline V lookup: CDR1 SGHVS, CDR2 FQNEAQ. Unmatched junction bases numbered 4, after V lost 2 bases and J lost 1 base.

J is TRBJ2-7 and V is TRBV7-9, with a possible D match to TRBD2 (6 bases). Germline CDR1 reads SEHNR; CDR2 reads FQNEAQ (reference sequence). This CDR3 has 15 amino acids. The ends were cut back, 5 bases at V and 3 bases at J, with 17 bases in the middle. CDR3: CASSPVSRGLYEQYF. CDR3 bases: TGTGCCAGCAGCCCCGTTAGTAGGGGACTCTACGAGCAGTACTTC.

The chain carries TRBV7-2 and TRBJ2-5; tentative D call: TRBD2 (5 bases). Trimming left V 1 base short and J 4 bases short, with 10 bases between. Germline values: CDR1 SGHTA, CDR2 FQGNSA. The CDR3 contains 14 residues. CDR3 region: CASSLVASRETQYF. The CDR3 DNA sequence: TGTGCCAGCAGCTTAGTCGCTAGCAGAGAGACCCAGTACTTC.

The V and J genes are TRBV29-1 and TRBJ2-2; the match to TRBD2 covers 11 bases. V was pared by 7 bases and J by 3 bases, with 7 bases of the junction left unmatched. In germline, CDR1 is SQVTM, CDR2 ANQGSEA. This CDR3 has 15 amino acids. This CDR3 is CSATLAGGHTGELFF. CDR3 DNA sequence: TGCAGCGCGACCCTAGCGGGAGGCCACACCGGGGAGCTGTTTTTT.

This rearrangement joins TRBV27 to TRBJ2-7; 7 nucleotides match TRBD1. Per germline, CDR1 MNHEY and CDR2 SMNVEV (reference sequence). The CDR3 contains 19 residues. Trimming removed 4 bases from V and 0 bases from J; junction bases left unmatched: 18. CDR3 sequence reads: CASSSTGRVKSMSSYEQYF. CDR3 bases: TGTGCCAGCAGTTCGACAGGGCGGGTTAAGAGTATGAGCTCCTACGAGCAGTACTTC.

The CDR3 DNA is TGTGCCAGCACTTTAACAGGGTCCAATCAGCCCCAGCATTTT. Its translation: CASTLTGSNQPQHF. V usage is TRBV6-1 and J usage is TRBJ1-5; weak D call: TRBD1 (6 bases). The CDR3 loop spans 14 amino acids. Trimming removed 7 bases from V and 3 bases from J, with 13 bases in between. Germline V gives CDR1 MNHNS, CDR2 SASEGT.

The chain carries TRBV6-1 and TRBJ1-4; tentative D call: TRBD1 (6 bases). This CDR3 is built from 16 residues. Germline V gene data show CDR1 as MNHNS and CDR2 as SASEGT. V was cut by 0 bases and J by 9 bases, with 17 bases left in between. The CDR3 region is CASSEAGGRGGQKLFF. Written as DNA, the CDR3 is TGTGCCAGCAGTGAAGCCGGGGGCAGGGGAGGGCAAAAACTGTTTTTT.

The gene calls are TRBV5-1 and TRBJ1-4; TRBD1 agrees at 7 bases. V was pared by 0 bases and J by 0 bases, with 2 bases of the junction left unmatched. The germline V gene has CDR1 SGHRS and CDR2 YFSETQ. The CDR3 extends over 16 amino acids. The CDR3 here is CASSLAQGTTNEKLFF. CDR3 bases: TGCGCCAGCAGCTTGGCACAGGGGACAACTAATGAAAAACTGTTTTTT.

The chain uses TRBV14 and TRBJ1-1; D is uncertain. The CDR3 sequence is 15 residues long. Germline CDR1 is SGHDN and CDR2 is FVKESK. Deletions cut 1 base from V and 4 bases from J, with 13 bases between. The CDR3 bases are TGTGCCAGCAGCCAAGGGGGAGGGATCATCACTGAAGCTTTCTTT. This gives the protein CASSQGGGIITEAFF.

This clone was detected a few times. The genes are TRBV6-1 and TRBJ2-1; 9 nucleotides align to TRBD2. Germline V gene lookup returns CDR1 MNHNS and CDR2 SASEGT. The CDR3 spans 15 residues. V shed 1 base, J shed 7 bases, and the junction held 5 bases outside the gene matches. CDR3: CASSEVGLARNEQFF. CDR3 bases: TGTGCCAGCAGTGAAGTGGGACTAGCTAGGAATGAGCAGTTCTTC.

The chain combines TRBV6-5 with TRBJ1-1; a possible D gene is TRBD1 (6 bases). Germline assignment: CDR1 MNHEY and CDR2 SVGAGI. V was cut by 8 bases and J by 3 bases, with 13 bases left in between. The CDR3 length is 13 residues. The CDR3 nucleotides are TGTGCCAGCGCGTGGGGGCGGGACACTGAAGCTTTCTTT. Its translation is CASAWGRDTEAFF.

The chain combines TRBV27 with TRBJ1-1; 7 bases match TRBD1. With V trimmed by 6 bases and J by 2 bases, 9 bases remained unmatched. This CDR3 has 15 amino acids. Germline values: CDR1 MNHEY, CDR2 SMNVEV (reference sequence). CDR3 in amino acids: CASRPIYRGNTEAFF. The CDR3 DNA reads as TGTGCCAGCAGGCCCATTTACAGGGGTAACACTGAAGCTTTCTTT.

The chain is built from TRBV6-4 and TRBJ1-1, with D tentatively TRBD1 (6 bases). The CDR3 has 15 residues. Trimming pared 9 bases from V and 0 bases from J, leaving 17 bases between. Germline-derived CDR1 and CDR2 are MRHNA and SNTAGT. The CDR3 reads CARRSRTEMNTEAFF. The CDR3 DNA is TGTGCCAGGAGGTCTAGGACAGAGATGAACACTGAAGCTTTCTTT.

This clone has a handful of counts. The CDR3 region is CASSFQGNGYTF. CDR3 DNA: TGTGCCAGCAGCTTCCAGGGGAATGGCTACACCTTC. V usage is TRBV5-5 and J usage is TRBJ1-2; TRBD1 might be the D (6 bases). From germline, CDR1 is SGHKS and CDR2 YYEKEE (reference sequence). CDR3 size: 12 residues. V was shortened by 2 bases and J by 6 bases, with 8 bases between the two germline ends.

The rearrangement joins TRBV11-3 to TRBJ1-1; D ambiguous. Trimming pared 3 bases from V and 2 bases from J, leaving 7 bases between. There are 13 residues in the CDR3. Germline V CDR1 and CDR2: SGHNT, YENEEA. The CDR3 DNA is TGTGCCAGCAGCTTGCGGTTTAACACTGAAGCTTTCTTT. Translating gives CASSLRFNTEAFF.

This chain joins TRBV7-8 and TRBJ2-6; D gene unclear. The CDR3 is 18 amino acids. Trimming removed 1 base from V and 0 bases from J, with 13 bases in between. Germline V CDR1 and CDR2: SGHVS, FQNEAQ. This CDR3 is CASSLVSGVGSGANVLTF. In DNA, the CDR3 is TGTGCCAGCAGCTTAGTGTCAGGCGTCGGCTCTGGGGCCAACGTCCTGACTTTC.

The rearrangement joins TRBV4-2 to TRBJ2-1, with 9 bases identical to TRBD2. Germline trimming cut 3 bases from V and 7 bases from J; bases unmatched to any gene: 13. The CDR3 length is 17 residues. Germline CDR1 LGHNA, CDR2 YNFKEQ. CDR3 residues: CASSHQEGTSSRNEQFF. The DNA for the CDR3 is TGTGCCAGCAGCCACCAAGAAGGGACTAGCTCCCGAAATGAGCAGTTCTTC.

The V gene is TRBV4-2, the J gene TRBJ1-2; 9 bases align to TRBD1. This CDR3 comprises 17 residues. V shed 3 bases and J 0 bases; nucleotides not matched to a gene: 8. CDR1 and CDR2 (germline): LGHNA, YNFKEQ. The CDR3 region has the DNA TGTGCCAGCAGCCAGACAGGGGGACAGGTAGCTAACTATGGCTACACCTTC. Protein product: CASSQTGGQVANYGYTF.

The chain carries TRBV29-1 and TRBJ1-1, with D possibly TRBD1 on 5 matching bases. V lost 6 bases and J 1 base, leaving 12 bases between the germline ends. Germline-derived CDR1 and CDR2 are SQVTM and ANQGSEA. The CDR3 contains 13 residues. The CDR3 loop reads CSVRQFGNTEAFF. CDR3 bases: TGCAGCGTAAGACAGTTCGGGAACACTGAAGCTTTCTTT.